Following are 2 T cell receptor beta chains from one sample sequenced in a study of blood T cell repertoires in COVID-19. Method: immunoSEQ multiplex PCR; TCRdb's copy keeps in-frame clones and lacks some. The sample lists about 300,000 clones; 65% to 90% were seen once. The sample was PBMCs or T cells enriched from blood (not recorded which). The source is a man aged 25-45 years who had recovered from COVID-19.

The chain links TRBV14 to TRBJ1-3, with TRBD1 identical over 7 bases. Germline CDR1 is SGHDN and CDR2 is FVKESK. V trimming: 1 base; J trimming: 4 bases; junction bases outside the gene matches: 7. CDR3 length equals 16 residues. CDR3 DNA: TGTGCCAGCAGCCAAGGACAGGGCCGTGGAGGAAACACCATATATTTT. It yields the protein CASSQGQGRGGNTIYF.

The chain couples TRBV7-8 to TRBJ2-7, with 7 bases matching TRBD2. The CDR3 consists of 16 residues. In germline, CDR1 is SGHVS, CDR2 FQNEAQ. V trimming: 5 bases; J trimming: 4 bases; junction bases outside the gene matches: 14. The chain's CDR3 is CASSVDVTGLIYEQYF. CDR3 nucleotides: TGTGCCAGCAGCGTAGATGTCACGGGACTAATTTACGAGCAGTACTTC.